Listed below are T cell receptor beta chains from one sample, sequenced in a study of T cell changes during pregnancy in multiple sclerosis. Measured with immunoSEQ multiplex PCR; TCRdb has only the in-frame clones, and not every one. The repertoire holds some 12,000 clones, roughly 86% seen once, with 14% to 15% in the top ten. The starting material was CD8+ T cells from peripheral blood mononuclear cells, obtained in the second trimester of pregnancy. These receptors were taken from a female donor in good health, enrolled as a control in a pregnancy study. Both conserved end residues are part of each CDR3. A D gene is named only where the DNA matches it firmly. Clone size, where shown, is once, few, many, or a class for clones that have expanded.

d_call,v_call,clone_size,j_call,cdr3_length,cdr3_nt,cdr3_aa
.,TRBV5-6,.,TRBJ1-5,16,TGTGCCAGCACCCGAGGGGGGGGGCGGGTTAATCAGCCCCAGCATTTT,CASTRGGGRVNQPQHF
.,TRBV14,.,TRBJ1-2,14,TGTGCCAGCAGCCAAGCCGCAGGGCCCGTTGGCTACACCTTC,CASSQAAGPVGYTF
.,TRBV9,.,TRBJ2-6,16,TGTGCCAGCAGCGTAAGCCGGGACTCTGGGGCCAACGTCCTGACTTTC,CASSVSRDSGANVLTF
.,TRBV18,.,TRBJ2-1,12,TGTGCCAGCTCACCGATTGGGGGGAAGCAGTTCTTC,CASSPIGGKQFF
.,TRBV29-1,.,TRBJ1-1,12,TGCAGCGGTGGACCGGGAGGCACTGAAGCTTTCTTT,CSGGPGGTEAFF
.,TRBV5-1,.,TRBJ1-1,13,TGCGCCAGCAGCTTGTTGGAGGGATCTGAAGCTTTCTTT,CASSLLEGSEAFF
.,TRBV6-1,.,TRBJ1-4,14,TGTGCCAGCAGCCGAGGGCCTTTGGATGCCATGGTGTTTTTT,CASSRGPLDAMVFF
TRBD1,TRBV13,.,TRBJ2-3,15,TGTGCCAGCAGCGAGGCAGGGGGTACCACAGATACGCAGTATTTT,CASSEAGGTTDTQYF
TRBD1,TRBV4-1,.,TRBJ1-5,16,TGCGCCAGCAGCCACGGGACAGGGAGCCCGCCGTGGCCCCAGCATTTT,CASSHGTGSPPWPQHF
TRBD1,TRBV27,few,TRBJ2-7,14,TGTGCCAGCAGTCTAACGACAGGGGTGGGCGAGCAGTACTTC,CASSLTTGVGEQYF
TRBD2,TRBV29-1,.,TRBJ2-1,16,TGCAGCGCTTCCGGGACTAGCGGTCCCCCCTACAATGAGCAGTTCTTC,CSASGTSGPPYNEQFF
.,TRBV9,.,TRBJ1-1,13,TGTGCCAGCGGAGGAGAACTAAACACTGAAGCTTTCTTT,CASGGELNTEAFF
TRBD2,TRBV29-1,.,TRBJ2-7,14,TGCAGCGTCGCCAGACTAGCGGAACCCTACGAGCAGTACTTC,CSVARLAEPYEQYF
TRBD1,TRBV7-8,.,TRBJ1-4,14,TGTGCCAGCCTCCCGACAGGGCCGAATGAAAAACTGTTTTTT,CASLPTGPNEKLFF
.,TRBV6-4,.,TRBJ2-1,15,TGTGCCAGCAGTGACTCGCTTGCTAGCCTCCATGAGCAGTTCTTC,CASSDSLASLHEQFF
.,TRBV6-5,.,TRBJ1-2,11,TGTGCCAGCAGTTACGGAGAGGGCTACACCTTC,CASSYGEGYTF
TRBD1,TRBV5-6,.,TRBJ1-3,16,TGTGCCAGCAGCTTTCTAGGGGGCGCCTCTGGAAACACCATATATTTT,CASSFLGGASGNTIYF
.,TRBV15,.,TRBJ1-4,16,TGTGCCACCAGCAGAGAAACAGCGGCAACTAATGAAAAACTGTTTTTT,CATSRETAATNEKLFF
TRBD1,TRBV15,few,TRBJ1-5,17,TGTGCCACCAGCCCCAAAGTGGAGGGGGCCAGTAATCAGCCCCAGCATTTT,CATSPKVEGASNQPQHF
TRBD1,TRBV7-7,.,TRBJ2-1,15,TGTGCCAGCAGCCTCGGACAGGGTGGGGGTAATGAGCAGTTCTTC,CASSLGQGGGNEQFF
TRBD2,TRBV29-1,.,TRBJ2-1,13,TGCAGCGTTAAGGGGACTAGCAGCAATGAGCAGTTCTTC,CSVKGTSSNEQFF
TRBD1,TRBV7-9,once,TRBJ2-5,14,TGTGCCAGCAGATCCGGACAGGGGAAAGAGACCCAGTACTTC,CASRSGQGKETQYF
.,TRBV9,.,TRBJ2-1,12,TGTGCCAGCAGCGTTTCGGGCAATGAGCAGTTCTTC,CASSVSGNEQFF
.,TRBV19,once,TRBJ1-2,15,TGTGCCAGTAGTACCCTTGGGGGGGGCGGTTTTGGCTACACCTTC,CASSTLGGGGFGYTF
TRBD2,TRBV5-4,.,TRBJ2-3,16,TGTGCCAGCACCTCGGGAGCGGGGGGGCACACAGATACGCAGTATTTT,CASTSGAGGHTDTQYF
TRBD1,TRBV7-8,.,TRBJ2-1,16,TGTGCCAGCAGCCCGTCCGGGACAGGGTATTTCAATGAGCAGTTCTTC,CASSPSGTGYFNEQFF
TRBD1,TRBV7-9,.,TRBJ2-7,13,TGTGCCAGCAGCTCAGGACAGGGCCCCGAGCAGTACTTC,CASSSGQGPEQYF
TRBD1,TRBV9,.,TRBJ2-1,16,TGTGCCAGCAGCGGCCGGGACAGGGGGGACCTTAATGAGCAGTTCTTC,CASSGRDRGDLNEQFF
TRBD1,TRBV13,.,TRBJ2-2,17,TGTGCCAGCAGCTTATACGGTGAACAGGGGATGACCGGGGAGCTGTTTTTT,CASSLYGEQGMTGELFF
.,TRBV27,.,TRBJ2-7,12,TGTGCCAGCAGCCCTGGGGGGTACGAGCAGTACTTC,CASSPGGYEQYF
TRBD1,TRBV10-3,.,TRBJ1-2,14,TGTGCCATCAGGACCACAGGACAGGCGGGGGGCTACACCTTC,CAIRTTGQAGGYTF
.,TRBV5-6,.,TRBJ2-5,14,TGTGCCAGCAGCTTGGCGAGCGGCCAAGAGACCCAGTACTTC,CASSLASGQETQYF
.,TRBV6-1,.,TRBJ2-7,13,TGTGCCAGCCGGCCGGGGATTGTCTACGAGCAGTACTTC,CASRPGIVYEQYF
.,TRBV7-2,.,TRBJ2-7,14,TGTGCCAGCAGCTTGAGGAGGGACCCCTACGAGCAGTACTTC,CASSLRRDPYEQYF
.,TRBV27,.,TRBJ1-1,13,TGTGCCAGCAGTTTAACGTTCGGCACTGAAGCTTTCTTT,CASSLTFGTEAFF
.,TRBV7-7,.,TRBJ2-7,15,TGTGCCAGCAGCTTCGGGGACACAGATTATTACGAGCAGTACTTC,CASSFGDTDYYEQYF
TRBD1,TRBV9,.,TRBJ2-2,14,TGTGCCAGCAGCCCGAGGACAGGGGGCGGGGAGCTGTTTTTT,CASSPRTGGGELFF
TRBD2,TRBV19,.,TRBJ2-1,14,TGTGCCAGTAGCGACCCGAGCGGGACCAATGAGCAGTTCTTC,CASSDPSGTNEQFF
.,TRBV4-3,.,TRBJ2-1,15,TGCGCCAGCAGCCAGGGCAGCAACTCCTACAATGAGCAGTTCTTC,CASSQGSNSYNEQFF
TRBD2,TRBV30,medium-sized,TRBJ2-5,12,TGTGCCTGGGACGGGACTAGTGAGACCCAGTACTTC,CAWDGTSETQYF
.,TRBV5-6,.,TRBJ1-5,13,TGTGCCAGCAGCCCCCGCGGCAATCAGCCCCAGCATTTT,CASSPRGNQPQHF
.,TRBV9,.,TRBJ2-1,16,TGTGCCAGCAGCGTAACCCCCCAGCGGCCCGGTTATGAGCAGTTCTTC,CASSVTPQRPGYEQFF
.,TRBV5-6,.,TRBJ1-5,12,TGTGCCAGCAGCTTGGGGACATACCCCCAGCATTTT,CASSLGTYPQHF
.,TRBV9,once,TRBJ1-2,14,TGTGCCAGCAGCCTCGGGGGGGCGAACTATGGCTACACCTTC,CASSLGGANYGYTF
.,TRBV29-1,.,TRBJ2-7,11,TGCAGCGTTCTCACTGGTCCCGAGCAGTACTTC,CSVLTGPEQYF
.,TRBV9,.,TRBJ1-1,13,TGTGCCAGCACCCCGGGGGGGGCAGGGGAAGCTTTCTTT,CASTPGGAGEAFF
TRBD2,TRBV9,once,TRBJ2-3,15,TGTGCCAGCAGCGTAGGGACTAGCACCCCAGATACGCAGTATTTT,CASSVGTSTPDTQYF
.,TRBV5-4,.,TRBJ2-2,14,TGTGCCAGCAGCTTGAAGGGGCTCACCGGGGAGCTGTTTTTT,CASSLKGLTGELFF
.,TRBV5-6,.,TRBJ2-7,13,TGTGCCAGCAGCCCCCAGGGGAGCTACGAGCAGTACTTC,CASSPQGSYEQYF
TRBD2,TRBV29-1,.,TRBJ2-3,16,TGCAGCGTCCCTCCTAGCGGGGGGACTTACACAGATACGCAGTATTTT,CSVPPSGGTYTDTQYF
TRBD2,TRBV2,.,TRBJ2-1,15,TGTGCCAGCAGTGTTGCAAGCGGGAGTTACAATGAGCAGTTCTTC,CASSVASGSYNEQFF
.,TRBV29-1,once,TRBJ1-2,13,TGCAGCGTTGAAGAAAGCGGGGTGAGGGGCTACACCTTC,CSVEESGVRGYTF
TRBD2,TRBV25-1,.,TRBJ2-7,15,TGTGCCAGCGTCGGGACTAGCGGGGGCAACTACGAGCAGTACTTC,CASVGTSGGNYEQYF
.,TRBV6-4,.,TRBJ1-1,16,TGTGCCAGCAGTGACTCGCCCGACGGGGGTAGCACTGAAGCTTTCTTT,CASSDSPDGGSTEAFF